This T cell receptor (beta chain) was captured in a study of Ad26.COV2.S vaccination and SARS-CoV-2 variants. At the level of the study: The authors gave Ad26.COV2.S intramuscularly, either once or twice 56 days apart. Study results and caveats: Participants given vaccine showed non-spike TCR breadth similar to that of placebo recipients. People given the vaccine had a wider spike-specific TCR breadth than placebo recipients did.

Repertoires were generated with immunoSEQ multiplex PCR, while TCRdb's copy carries only in-frame clones and drops some. Altogether about 350,000 clones are present, 80% to 90% being singletons, with the ten largest covering approximately 3.5%. V lost 2 bases, J lost 5 bases, and 15 bases lay in between. The CDR3 is 15 residues long. The V gene's germline CDR1 is MGHRA and CDR2 YSYEKL. Turning to this clone: Its antigen is not identified.

The treatment: some 20 received Ad26.COV2.S at low or high dose, single or two shots; 5 received placebo; per-sample allocation not given. Collection of samples fell on day 63 after the first vaccine or placebo injection. At a Boston site, the person donating was an adult of 18-55 years. This chain links TRBV4-1 with TRBJ2-5; D is ambiguous. This material consisted of peripheral blood, taken in a trial of Ad26.COV2.S vaccine versus placebo. This receptor was taken from a person aged 18-60 years who received the Ad26.COV2.S COVID-19 vaccine or a placebo. CDR3 sequence: CASSQSSPHGETQYF. The CDR3 DNA is TGCGCCAGCAGCCAATCGTCCCCTCACGGGGAGACCCAGTACTTC.